This TCR beta chain was captured by sequencing in a study of CD8+ T cells in alopecia areata. RNA extraction and reverse transcription yielded cDNA as sequencing template. The table came from immunoSEQ multiplex PCR; TCRdb's copy has only in-frame clones and leaves some out. The sample shows 150,000 to 200,000 clones, about 55% of them seen only once. Germline CDR1 LGHNA, CDR2 YSLEER. The CDR3 sequence is 16 residues long. V was pared by 1 base and J by 2 bases, with 15 bases between. Treatment: oral pan-JAK inhibitor, 5-10 mg twice daily. The chain combines TRBV4-3 with TRBJ2-7; a possible D gene is TRBD2 (7 bases). The receptor's source is a human donor with alopecia areata. The sequencing here drew on CD8+ T cells sorted from blood, taken at week 24, from a patient treated with tofacitinib. Here the CDR3 reads CASSQGRFGGPYEQYF. In nucleotides, the CDR3 is TGCGCCAGCAGCCAAGGTAGATTCGGGGGGCCCTACGAGCAGTACTTC.